The sequence of this TCR beta chain was determined in a study of monozygotic twins with inflammatory bowel disease. The study, taken as a whole, reports: Patient-to-patient differences in immunosuppressive treatment may have added variability to the repertoires.

Total RNA input per TCR library was 3,500 to 4,500 ng. Each of TCRalpha and TCRbeta cDNA went through two nested PCRs, lasting around 16 and 10 cycles. TCRdb re-called the 5' RACE reads; one entry per CDR3 protein, DNA not given. This sample contains about 150,000 distinct CDR3 sequences. Note on this clonotype: Its matching antigen is unknown.

CDR1 MGHRA and CDR2 YSYEKL come from the germline V gene. This CDR3 comprises 14 residues. The receptor's source is a human donor with ulcerative colitis or Crohn's disease, or a healthy co-twin of an affected twin (not recorded which). The chain recombines TRBV4-1 with TRBJ1-5; TCRdb returns TRBD1, unconfirmable since there is no DNA. What was sequenced was blood. The CDR3 loop reads CASSQRGIDQPQHF.